The next 3 T cell receptor beta chains were all read from a single sample in a study of blood T cell repertoires in COVID-19 (dated by TCRdb to about 2020). Libraries were constructed by the immunoSEQ multiplex PCR assay. TCRdb stores this immuneACCESS table with in-frame sequences only. Part of the clones is absent; in the studies checked, under half of the shortfall reflects unresolved V genes, and no reason is known for the rest. This sample lists around 13,000 clones; 88% were detected once. 25% to 35% of the sample is held by the ten biggest clonotypes. Sequenced input: peripheral blood. Source of these receptors: a human donor in a cohort sampled during active COVID-19.

The V and J genes are TRBV6-5 and TRBJ2-3, with 8 bases matching TRBD1. CDR3 length equals 15 residues. V was pared by 6 bases and J by 9 bases, with 14 bases of the junction left unmatched. The germline CDR1 and CDR2 sequences are MNHEY and SVGAGI. CDR3 bases: TGTGCCAGCAGAAGGACAGGGTTGAGGACTTCGACGCAGTATTTT. It codes for CASRRTGLRTSTQYF.

The rearrangement links TRBV19 to TRBJ1-2; no clear D gene. Per germline, CDR1 LNHDA and CDR2 SQIVND (reference sequence). The CDR3 runs 14 residues. V was cut by 1 base and J by 7 bases, with 13 bases left in between. The CDR3 protein is CASSIGPGVGGYTF. The CDR3 DNA follows: TGTGCCAGTAGTATAGGCCCCGGTGTCGGTGGCTACACCTTC.

The J gene is TRBJ2-7, the V gene TRBV2; TRBD1 matches at 7 bases. Germline-derived CDR1 and CDR2 are SNHLY and FYNNEI. The CDR3 contains 16 residues. The V and J ends lost 3 bases and 2 bases, in that order; junction bases with no gene match: 10. This CDR3 reads CASSETGFLITYEQYF. The CDR3 DNA sequence: TGTGCCAGCAGTGAGACAGGGTTCCTCATCACCTACGAGCAGTACTTC. Full variable domain (outside the CDR3, taken from reference TRBV2 and TRBJ2-7): EPEVTQTPSHQVTQMGQEVILRCVPISNHLYFYWYRQILGQKVEFLVSFYNNEISEKSEIFDDQFSVERPDGSNFTLKIRSTKLEDSAMYFCASSETGFLITYEQYFGPGTRLTVT.